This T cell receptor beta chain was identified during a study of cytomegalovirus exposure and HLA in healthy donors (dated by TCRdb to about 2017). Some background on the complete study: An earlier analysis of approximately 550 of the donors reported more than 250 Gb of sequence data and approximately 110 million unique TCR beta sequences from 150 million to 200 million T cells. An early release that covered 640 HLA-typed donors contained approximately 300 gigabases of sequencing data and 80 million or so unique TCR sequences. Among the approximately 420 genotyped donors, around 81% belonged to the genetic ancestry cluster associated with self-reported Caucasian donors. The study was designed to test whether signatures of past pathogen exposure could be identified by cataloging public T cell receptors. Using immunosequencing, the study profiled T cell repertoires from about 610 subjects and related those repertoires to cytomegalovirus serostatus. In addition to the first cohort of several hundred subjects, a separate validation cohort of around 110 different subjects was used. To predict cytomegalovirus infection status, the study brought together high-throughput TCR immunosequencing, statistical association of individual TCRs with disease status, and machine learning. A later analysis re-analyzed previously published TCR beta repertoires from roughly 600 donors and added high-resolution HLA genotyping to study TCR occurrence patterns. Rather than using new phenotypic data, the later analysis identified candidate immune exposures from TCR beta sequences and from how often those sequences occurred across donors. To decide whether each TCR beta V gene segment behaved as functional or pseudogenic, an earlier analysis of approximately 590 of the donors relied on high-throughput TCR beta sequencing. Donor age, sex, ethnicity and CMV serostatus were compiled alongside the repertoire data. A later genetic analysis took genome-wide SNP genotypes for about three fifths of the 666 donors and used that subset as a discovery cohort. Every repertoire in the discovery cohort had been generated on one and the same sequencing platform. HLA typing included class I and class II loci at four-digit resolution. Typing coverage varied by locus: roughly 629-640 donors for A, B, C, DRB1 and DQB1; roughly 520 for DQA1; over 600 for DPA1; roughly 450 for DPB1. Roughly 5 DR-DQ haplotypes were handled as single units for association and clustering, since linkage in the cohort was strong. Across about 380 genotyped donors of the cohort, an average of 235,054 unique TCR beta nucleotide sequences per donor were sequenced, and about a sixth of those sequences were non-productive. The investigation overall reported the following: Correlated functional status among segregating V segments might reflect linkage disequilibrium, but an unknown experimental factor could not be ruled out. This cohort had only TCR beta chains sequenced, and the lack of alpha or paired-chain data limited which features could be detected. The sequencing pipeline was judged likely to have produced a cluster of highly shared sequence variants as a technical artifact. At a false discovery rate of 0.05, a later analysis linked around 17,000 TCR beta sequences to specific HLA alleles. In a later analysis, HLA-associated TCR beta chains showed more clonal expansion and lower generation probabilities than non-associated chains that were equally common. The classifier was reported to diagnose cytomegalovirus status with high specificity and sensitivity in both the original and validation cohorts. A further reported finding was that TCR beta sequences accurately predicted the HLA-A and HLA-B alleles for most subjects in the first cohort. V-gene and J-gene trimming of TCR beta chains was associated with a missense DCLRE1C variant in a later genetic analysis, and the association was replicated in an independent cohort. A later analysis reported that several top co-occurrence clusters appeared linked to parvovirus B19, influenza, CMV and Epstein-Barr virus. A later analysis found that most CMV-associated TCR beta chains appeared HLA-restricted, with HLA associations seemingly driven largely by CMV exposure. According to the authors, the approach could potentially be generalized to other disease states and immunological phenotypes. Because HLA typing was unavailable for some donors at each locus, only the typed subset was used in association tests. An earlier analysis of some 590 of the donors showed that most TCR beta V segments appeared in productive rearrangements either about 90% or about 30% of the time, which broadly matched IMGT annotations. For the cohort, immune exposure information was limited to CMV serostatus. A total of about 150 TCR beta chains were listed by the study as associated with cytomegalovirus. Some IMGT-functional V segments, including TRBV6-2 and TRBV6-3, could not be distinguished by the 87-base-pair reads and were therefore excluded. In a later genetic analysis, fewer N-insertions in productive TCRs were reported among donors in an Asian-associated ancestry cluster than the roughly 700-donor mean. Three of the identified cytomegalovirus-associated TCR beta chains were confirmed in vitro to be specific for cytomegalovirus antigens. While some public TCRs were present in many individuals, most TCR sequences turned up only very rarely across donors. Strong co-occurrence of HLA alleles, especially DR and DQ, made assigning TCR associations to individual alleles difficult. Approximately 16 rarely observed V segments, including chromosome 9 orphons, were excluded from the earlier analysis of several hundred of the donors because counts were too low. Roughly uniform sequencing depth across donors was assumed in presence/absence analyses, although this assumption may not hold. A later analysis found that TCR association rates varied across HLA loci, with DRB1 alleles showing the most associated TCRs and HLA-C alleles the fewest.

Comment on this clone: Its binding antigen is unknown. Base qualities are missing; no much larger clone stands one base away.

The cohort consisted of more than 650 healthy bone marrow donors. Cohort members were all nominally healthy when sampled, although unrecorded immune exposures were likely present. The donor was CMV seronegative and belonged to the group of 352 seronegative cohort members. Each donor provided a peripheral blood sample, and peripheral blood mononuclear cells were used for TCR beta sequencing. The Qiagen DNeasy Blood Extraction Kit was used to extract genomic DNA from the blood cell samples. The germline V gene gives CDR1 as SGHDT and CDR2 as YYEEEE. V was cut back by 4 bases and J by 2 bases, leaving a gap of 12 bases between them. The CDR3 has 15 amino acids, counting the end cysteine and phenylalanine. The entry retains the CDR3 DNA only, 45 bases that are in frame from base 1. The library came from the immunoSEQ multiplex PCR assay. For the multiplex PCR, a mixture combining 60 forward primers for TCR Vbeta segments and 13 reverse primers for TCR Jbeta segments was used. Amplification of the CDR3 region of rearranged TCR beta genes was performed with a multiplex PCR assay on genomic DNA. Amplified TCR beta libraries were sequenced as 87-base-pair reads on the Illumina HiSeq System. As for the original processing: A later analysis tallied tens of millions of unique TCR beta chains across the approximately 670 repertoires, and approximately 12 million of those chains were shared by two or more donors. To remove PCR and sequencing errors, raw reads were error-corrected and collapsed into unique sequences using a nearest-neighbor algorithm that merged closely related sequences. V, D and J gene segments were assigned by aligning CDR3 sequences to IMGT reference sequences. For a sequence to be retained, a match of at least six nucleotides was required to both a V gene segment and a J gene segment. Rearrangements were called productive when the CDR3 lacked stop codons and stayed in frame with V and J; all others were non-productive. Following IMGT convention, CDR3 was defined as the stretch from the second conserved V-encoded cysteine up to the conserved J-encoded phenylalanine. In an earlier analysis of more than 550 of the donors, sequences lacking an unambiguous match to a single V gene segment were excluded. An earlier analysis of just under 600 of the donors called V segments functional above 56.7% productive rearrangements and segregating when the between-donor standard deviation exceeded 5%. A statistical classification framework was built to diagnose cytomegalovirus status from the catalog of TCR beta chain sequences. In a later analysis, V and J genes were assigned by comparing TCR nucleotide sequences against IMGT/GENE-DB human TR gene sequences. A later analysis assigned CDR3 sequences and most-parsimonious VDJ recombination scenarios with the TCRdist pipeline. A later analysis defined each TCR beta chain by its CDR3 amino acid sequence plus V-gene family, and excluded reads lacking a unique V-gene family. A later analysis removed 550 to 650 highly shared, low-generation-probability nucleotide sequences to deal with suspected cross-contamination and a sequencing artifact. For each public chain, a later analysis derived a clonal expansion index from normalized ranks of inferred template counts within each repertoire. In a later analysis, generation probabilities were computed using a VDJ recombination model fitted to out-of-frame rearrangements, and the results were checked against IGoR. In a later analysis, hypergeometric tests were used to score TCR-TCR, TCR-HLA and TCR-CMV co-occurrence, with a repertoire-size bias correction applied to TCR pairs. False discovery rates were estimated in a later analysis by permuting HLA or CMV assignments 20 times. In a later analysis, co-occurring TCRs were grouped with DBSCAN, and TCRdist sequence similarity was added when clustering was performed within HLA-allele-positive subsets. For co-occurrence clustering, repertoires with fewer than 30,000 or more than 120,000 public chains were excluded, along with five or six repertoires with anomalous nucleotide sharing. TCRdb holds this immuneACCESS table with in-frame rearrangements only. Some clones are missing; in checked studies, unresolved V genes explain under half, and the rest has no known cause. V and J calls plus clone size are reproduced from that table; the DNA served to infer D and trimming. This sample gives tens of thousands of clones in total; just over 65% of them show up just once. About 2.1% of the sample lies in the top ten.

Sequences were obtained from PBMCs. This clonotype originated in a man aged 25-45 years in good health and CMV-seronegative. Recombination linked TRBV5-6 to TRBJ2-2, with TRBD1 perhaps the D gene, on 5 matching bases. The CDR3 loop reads CASSLVGRNTGELFF. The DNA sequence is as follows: TGTGCCAGCAGCCTAGTGGGGCGCAACACCGGGGAGCTGTTTTTT.